The 9 T cell receptor beta chains below come from one sample, sequenced in a study of cytomegalovirus exposure and HLA in healthy donors. Researchers ran the PCR with 60 Vbeta and 13 Jbeta primers. Assay: immunoSEQ multiplex PCR; the TCRdb copy retains only in-frame clones and omits some. Among about 160,000 clones listed, roughly 80% were seen once. Sequencing input: PBMCs. The source of these receptors is a male donor in good health and CMV-seropositive.

The chain has TRBV5-1 and TRBJ2-5; 9 positions match TRBD1. This CDR3 comprises 14 residues. With 5 bases clipped from V and 4 bases from J, the junction kept 6 bases outside the gene matches. The V gene's germline CDR1 is SGHRS and CDR2 YFSETQ. The CDR3 here is CASSMNRGRETQYF. DNA for the CDR3: TGCGCCAGCAGTATGAACAGGGGGCGAGAGACCCAGTACTTC.

V gene TRBV27 combines with J gene TRBJ1-1; 7 bases are shared with TRBD1. The CDR3 consists of 14 residues. The germline V gene encodes CDR1 MNHEY and CDR2 SMNVEV (reference sequence). The J segment lost 0 bases and the V segment lost 3 bases, leaving 1 base of the junction unmatched. The CDR3 DNA is TGTGCCAGCAGTTTCAGGGGGTTGAACACTGAAGCTTTCTTT. Protein sequence: CASSFRGLNTEAFF.

The J gene is TRBJ2-2, the V gene TRBV7-9; 8 nucleotides line up with TRBD1. V shed 1 base and J 1 base; nucleotides not matched to a gene: 5. In germline, CDR1 is SEHNR, CDR2 FQNEAQ (reference sequence). The CDR3 has 17 amino acids. The CDR3 is CASSLGPGTGNTGELFF. Written as DNA, the CDR3 is TGTGCCAGCAGCTTAGGTCCCGGGACAGGGAACACCGGGGAGCTGTTTTTT.

The chain has TRBV9 and TRBJ2-1; possibly TRBD1 for D (5 bases). The CDR3 spans 16 residues. CDR1 is SGDLS and CDR2 is YYNGEE in the germline V gene. With 4 bases removed from V and 10 bases from J, the gap between germline ends came to 24 bases. The CDR3 spells CASSQPDRTTSGEQFF. The CDR3 DNA sequence: TGTGCCAGCAGCCAACCGGACCGGACAACCTCAGGAGAGCAGTTCTTC.

The chain employs TRBV9 and TRBJ2-6; tentative D call: TRBD2 (6 bases). Germline CDR1 and CDR2: SGDLS and YYNGEE. The V and J ends lost 3 bases and 0 bases respectively, with 19 bases between them. The CDR3 has 19 amino acids. The CDR3 spells CASSEPRGGMTSGANVLTF. Here the CDR3 DNA reads TGTGCCAGCAGCGAGCCCCGAGGCGGGATGACCTCTGGGGCCAACGTCCTGACTTTC.

This chain connects TRBV11-2 to TRBJ2-2, with D possibly matching TRBD1 (5 bases). Germline V lookup: CDR1 SGHAT, CDR2 FQNNGV. This CDR3 spans 15 amino acids. V lost 5 bases and J 1 base, leaving 11 bases between the germline ends. Written as DNA, the CDR3 is TGTGCCAGCAGCCCCAGGGTAGGGAACACCGGGGAGCTGTTTTTT. This translates into CASSPRVGNTGELFF.

The chain recombines TRBV30 with TRBJ1-5; D might be TRBD1 (5 bases). Germline V gene data show CDR1 as GTSNPN and CDR2 as SVGIG (reference sequence). The CDR3 consists of 14 residues. Trimming cost V 3 bases and J 4 bases, with 13 bases left between them. Here the CDR3 reads CAWSRGAENQPQHF. CDR3 nucleotide sequence: TGTGCCTGGAGCCGCGGGGCAGAAAATCAGCCCCAGCATTTT. The variable domain in full, with the rest retrieved from reference TRBV30 and TRBJ1-5, is SQTIHQWPATLVQPVGSPLSLECTVEGTSNPNLYWYRQAAGRGLQLLFYSVGIGQISSEVPQNLSASRPQDRQFILSSKKLLLSDSGFYLCAWSRGAENQPQHFGDGTRLSIL.

A single count supports this clone. The V gene is TRBV7-9, the J gene TRBJ2-3; 13 nucleotides line up with TRBD2. V lost 2 bases and J lost 2; bases outside the gene matches: 1. Germline assignment: CDR1 SEHNR and CDR2 FQNEAQ (reference sequence). The CDR3 consists of 16 residues. CDR3 residues: CASSLTSGRATDTQYF. CDR3 in DNA: TGTGCCAGCAGCTTAACTAGCGGGAGGGCCACAGATACGCAGTATTTT.

J is TRBJ1-4 and V is TRBV6-6; a weak D match, TRBD1 (6 bases). The ends were cut back, 1 base at V and 8 bases at J, with 11 bases in the middle. This CDR3 is 14 amino acids long. Germline V lookup: CDR1 MNHNY, CDR2 SVGAGI (reference sequence). CDR3: CASSYYRDTEKLFF. The CDR3, as DNA: TGTGCCAGCAGTTACTACCGGGACACCGAAAAACTGTTTTTT.